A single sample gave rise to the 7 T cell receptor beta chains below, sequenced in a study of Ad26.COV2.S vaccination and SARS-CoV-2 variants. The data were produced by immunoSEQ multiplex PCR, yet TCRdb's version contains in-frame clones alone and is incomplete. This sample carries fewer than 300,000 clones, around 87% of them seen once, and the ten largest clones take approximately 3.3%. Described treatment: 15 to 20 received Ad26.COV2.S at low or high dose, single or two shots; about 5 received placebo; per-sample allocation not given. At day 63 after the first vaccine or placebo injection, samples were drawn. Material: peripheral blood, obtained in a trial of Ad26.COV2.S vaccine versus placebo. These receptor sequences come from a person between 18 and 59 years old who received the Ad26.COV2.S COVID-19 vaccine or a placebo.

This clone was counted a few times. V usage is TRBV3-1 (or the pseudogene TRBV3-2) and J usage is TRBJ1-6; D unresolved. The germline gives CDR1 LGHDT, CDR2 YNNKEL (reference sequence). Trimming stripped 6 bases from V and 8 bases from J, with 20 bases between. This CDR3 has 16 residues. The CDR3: CASSGDKGLRYSPLHF. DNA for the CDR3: TGTGCCAGCAGTGGAGACAAGGGATTGAGGTATTCACCCCTCCACTTT.

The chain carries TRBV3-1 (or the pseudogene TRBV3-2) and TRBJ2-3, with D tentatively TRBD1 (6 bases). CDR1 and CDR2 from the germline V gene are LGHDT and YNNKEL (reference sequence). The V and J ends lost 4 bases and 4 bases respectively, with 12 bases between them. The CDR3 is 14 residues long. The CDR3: CASSPQTGSDTQYF. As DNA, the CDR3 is TGTGCCAGCAGCCCCCAGACAGGATCAGATACGCAGTATTTT.

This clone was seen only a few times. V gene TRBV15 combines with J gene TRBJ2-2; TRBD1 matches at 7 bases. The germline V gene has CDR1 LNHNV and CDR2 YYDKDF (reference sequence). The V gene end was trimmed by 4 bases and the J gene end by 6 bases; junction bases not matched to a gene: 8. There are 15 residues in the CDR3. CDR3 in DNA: TGTGCCACCAGCAACCCTCTAGGGGGCGCCGGGGAGCTGTTTTTT. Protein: CATSNPLGGAGELFF.

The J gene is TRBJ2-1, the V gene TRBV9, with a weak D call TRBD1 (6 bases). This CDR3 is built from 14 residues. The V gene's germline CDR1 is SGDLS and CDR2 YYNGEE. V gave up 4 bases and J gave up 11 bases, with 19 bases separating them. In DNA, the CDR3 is TGTGCCAGCAGCTTCCAAGGGGGAGTAGGACAGCAGTTCTTC. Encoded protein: CASSFQGGVGQQFF.

Here the CDR3 reads CASSSRNYRYNQPQHF. Here the CDR3 DNA reads TGTGCCAGCAGTTCACGGAACTACAGGTACAATCAGCCCCAGCATTTT. V is TRBV6-5 and J is TRBJ1-5; D possibly corresponds to TRBD1 (5 bases). Germline V gene sequence: CDR1 MNHEY, CDR2 SVGAGI. CDR3 length: 16 amino acids. V was pared by 4 bases and J by 3 bases, with 16 bases between.

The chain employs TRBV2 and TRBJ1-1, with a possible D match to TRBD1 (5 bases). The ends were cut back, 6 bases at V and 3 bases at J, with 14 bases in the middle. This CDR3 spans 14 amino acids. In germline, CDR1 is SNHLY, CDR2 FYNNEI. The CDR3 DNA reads TGTGCCAGCAGCGGCCTCGGGGGTTACACTGAAGCTTTCTTT. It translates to CASSGLGGYTEAFF.

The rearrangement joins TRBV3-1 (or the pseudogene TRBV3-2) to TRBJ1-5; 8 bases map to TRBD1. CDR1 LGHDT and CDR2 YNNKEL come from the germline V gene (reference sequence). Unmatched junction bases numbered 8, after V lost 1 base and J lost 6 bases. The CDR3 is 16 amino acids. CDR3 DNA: TGTGCCAGCAGCCAAGGAAACAGGGGGACGGGTCAGCCCCAGCATTTT. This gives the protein CASSQGNRGTGQPQHF.